Below are 31 T cell receptor beta chains sequenced from a single sample in a study of cytomegalovirus exposure and HLA in healthy donors. TCRdb's table, derived via immunoSEQ multiplex PCR, lists solely in-frame clones and lacks some. The sample records tens of thousands of clones, more than 85% being singletons. Sequencing was performed on PBMCs. Every receptor here comes from a woman younger than 35 in good health and CMV-seronegative.

The chain recombines TRBV5-4 with TRBJ2-3; possible D gene TRBD1, 7 bases. The CDR3 runs to 14 residues. V lost 3 bases to trimming and J lost 1 base, with 9 bases between them. Per the germline V gene, CDR1 is SGHNT and CDR2 is YYREEE (reference sequence). CDR3 region: CASSSRGGTDTQYF. CDR3 DNA: TGTGCCAGCAGCTCCAGGGGGGGCACAGATACGCAGTATTTT.

This chain connects TRBV5-4 to TRBJ1-4, with TRBD1 matching 7 bases. This CDR3 comprises 14 residues. The germline gives CDR1 SGHNT, CDR2 YYREEE (reference sequence). The V segment lost 4 bases and the J segment 8 bases; nucleotides outside the gene matches: 8. The CDR3 sequence is CASSLDRIEEKLFF. The CDR3 DNA follows: TGTGCCAGCAGCCTGGACAGGATAGAAGAAAAACTGTTTTTT.

The V and J genes are TRBV7-2 and TRBJ2-1; TRBD2 agrees at 13 bases. Germline CDR1 is SGHTA and CDR2 is FQGNSA. V was pared by 5 bases and J by 3 bases, with 4 bases of the junction left unmatched. The CDR3 length is 16 residues. The CDR3 protein is CASSETSGGYYNEQFF. DNA for the CDR3: TGTGCCAGCAGCGAGACTAGCGGGGGGTACTACAATGAGCAGTTCTTC.

The V and J genes are TRBV5-1 and TRBJ1-5; 7 bases align to TRBD1. This CDR3 is 15 amino acids long. The germline V gene encodes CDR1 SGHRS and CDR2 YFSETQ. J gave up 6 bases and V 0 bases, and 6 bases lay outside the gene matches. The CDR3 here is CASSLGGGAGQPQHF. The CDR3 nucleotides read TGCGCCAGCAGCTTGGGAGGGGGCGCCGGTCAGCCCCAGCATTTT.

The CDR3 region is CASSSDDWGAGNLGGHNEQFF. DNA of the CDR3: TGTGCCAGCAGTTCGGACGACTGGGGAGCGGGGAACCTCGGGGGCCACAATGAGCAGTTCTTC. V is TRBV28 and J is TRBJ2-1; D is possibly TRBD2 (7 bases). Germline V gene data show CDR1 as MDHEN and CDR2 as SYDVKM. The CDR3 contains 21 residues. Trimming cost V 4 bases and J 5 bases, with 33 bases left between them.

J is TRBJ1-2 and V is TRBV11-2; D perhaps matches TRBD1 (5 bases). This CDR3 has 14 residues. The germline gives CDR1 SGHAT, CDR2 FQNNGV. V was trimmed by 6 bases and J by 5 bases, leaving 16 bases between them. The DNA for the CDR3 is TGTGCCAGCAGTCATGGGGCGGCGGTTTATGGCTACACCTTC. Translation gives CASSHGAAVYGYTF.

The V and J genes are TRBV6-4 and TRBJ2-3; 8 nucleotides match TRBD1. This CDR3 comprises 15 residues. Germline CDR1 MRHNA, CDR2 SNTAGT. J gave up 2 bases and V 0 bases, and 1 base lay outside the gene matches. The CDR3 loop is CASSDSDRATDTQYF. The CDR3 region has the DNA TGTGCCAGCAGTGACTCGGACAGGGCCACAGATACGCAGTATTTT.

The chain joins TRBV27 to TRBJ2-4; 7 bases align to TRBD2. This CDR3 spans 16 amino acids. Germline values: CDR1 MNHEY, CDR2 SMNVEV (reference sequence). Losses at the gene ends were 3 bases for V and 0 bases for J; bases not matched to a gene: 5. The CDR3 DNA sequence: TGTGCCAGCAGTTTTGGGGGAGGGCTAGCCAAAAACATTCAGTACTTC. It is translated as CASSFGGGLAKNIQYF.

The J gene is TRBJ2-7, the V gene TRBV27, with a tentative D call TRBD1 (6 bases). This CDR3 has 11 amino acids. The V gene lost 5 bases and the J gene lost 9 bases, with 11 bases spanning the gap. Germline V CDR1 and CDR2: MNHEY, SMNVEV (reference sequence). The CDR3 DNA is TGTGCCAGCAGTGGGCCGACAGGGCAGTACGTC. It is translated as CASSGPTGQYV.

The chain links TRBV6-6 to TRBJ1-4, with a possible D match to TRBD1 (6 bases). CDR1 MNHNY and CDR2 SVGAGI come from the germline V gene (reference sequence). The CDR3 contains 14 residues. V was pared by 3 bases and J by 8 bases, with 13 bases between. CDR3 in amino acids: CASSYKGGGEKLFF. CDR3 sequence (DNA): TGTGCCAGCAGTTATAAAGGGGGGGGAGAAAAACTGTTTTTT.

The chain uses TRBV5-1 and TRBJ1-6, with 10 bases matching TRBD1. Germline CDR1 is SGHRS and CDR2 is YFSETQ. The CDR3 totals 14 residues. Germline trimming cut 3 bases from V and 10 bases from J; bases unmatched to any gene: 4. CDR3 protein: CASSSGTGESPLHF. The CDR3 DNA is TGCGCCAGCAGCTCAGGGACAGGGGAGTCACCCCTCCACTTT.

CDR3 amino acids: CASSLTGAPGANVLTF. The CDR3 bases are TGTGCCAGCAGTCTAACAGGGGCACCTGGGGCCAACGTCCTGACTTTC. The rearrangement links TRBV5-4 to TRBJ2-6; 7 bases agree with TRBD1. The CDR3 contains 16 residues. In germline, CDR1 is SGHNT, CDR2 YYREEE (reference sequence). Unmatched junction bases numbered 7, after V lost 5 bases and J lost 2 bases.

The gene calls are TRBV7-9 and TRBJ2-5; the match to TRBD1 covers 7 bases. The germline CDR1 and CDR2 sequences are SEHNR and FQNEAQ (reference sequence). CDR3 length: 15 amino acids. The V segment lost 0 bases and the J segment 13 bases; nucleotides outside the gene matches: 14. CDR3: CASSLALKQGPDPYF. The CDR3 DNA reads as TGTGCCAGCAGCTTAGCTTTGAAACAGGGGCCAGATCCGTACTTC.

The chain combines TRBV6-1 with TRBJ1-1; 9 nucleotides line up with TRBD1. The CDR3 loop spans 17 amino acids. CDR1 and CDR2 from the germline V gene are MNHNS and SASEGT. V was clipped by 4 bases and J by 0 bases; unmatched bases: 9. DNA of the CDR3: TGTGCCAGCAGTGGCTACAGGGGGCGAACGATGAACACTGAAGCTTTCTTT. Translating gives CASSGYRGRTMNTEAFF.

The J gene is TRBJ1-2, the V gene TRBV4-3, with D possibly TRBD1 on 5 matching bases. CDR1 is LGHNA, CDR2 YSLEER, per germline. Between the trimmed V and J ends, which lost 0 bases and 6 bases, there was a span of 20 bases. The length of the CDR3 is 17 residues. This chain's CDR3 is CASSQDWGRGDSNGYTF. As DNA, the CDR3 is TGCGCCAGCAGCCAAGATTGGGGCCGTGGAGACTCTAATGGCTACACCTTC.

This sequence joins TRBV5-4 and TRBJ1-2; D is possibly TRBD1 (6 bases). Per germline, CDR1 SGHNT and CDR2 YYREEE (reference sequence). The CDR3 covers 12 residues. Trimming left V 3 bases short and J 6 bases short, with 9 bases between. CDR3 nucleotides: TGTGCCAGCAGCTACCACAGGGATGGCTACACCTTC. Residues: CASSYHRDGYTF.

V and J are TRBV9 and TRBJ1-3; weak D call: TRBD1 (6 bases). V lost 3 bases to trimming and J lost 2 bases, with 6 bases between them. This CDR3 spans 13 amino acids. CDR1 SGDLS and CDR2 YYNGEE come from the germline V gene. The CDR3, as DNA: TGTGCCAGCAGCGGGGACACTGGAAACACCATATATTTT. Translated, it gives CASSGDTGNTIYF.

The V call is TRBV5-6, the J call TRBJ2-7; D may be TRBD1 (7 bases). With 4 bases removed from V and 5 bases from J, the gap between germline ends came to 19 bases. Germline V gene data show CDR1 as SGHDT and CDR2 as YYEEEE. CDR3 length equals 15 residues. CDR3 sequence: CASSHLAKGAHEQYF. The DNA for the CDR3 is TGTGCCAGCAGCCACCTAGCGAAGGGGGCCCACGAGCAGTACTTC.

The chain carries TRBV6-4 and TRBJ1-2, with 9 bases fitting TRBD1. V was clipped by 4 bases and J by 4 bases; unmatched bases: 7. CDR3 length equals 15 residues. Germline CDR1 is MRHNA and CDR2 is SNTAGT. For the CDR3, the DNA is TGTGCCAGCAGTGTAGGGACAGGGTTCTCCTATGGCTACACCTTC. This gives the protein CASSVGTGFSYGYTF.

The chain links TRBV27 to TRBJ1-1; TRBD1 might be the D (5 bases). CDR3 length: 15 residues. The V gene lost 5 bases and the J gene lost 0 bases, with 13 bases spanning the gap. CDR1 is MNHEY, CDR2 SMNVEV, per germline (reference sequence). CDR3: CASSHVGVMNTEAFF. In DNA, the CDR3 is TGTGCCAGCAGTCACGTAGGGGTCATGAACACTGAAGCTTTCTTT.

This chain uses TRBV19 with TRBJ2-7; D is perhaps TRBD1 (7 bases). In germline, CDR1 is LNHDA, CDR2 SQIVND (reference sequence). V lost 5 bases and J lost 2, with 25 bases in between. CDR3 length: 18 amino acids. Written as DNA, the CDR3 is TGTGCCAGTAGTCCAAAGGGACAGACAGATGCTAGCGCCTACGAGCAGTACTTC. The encoded protein is CASSPKGQTDASAYEQYF.

This chain connects TRBV7-9 to TRBJ1-2, with 7 bases identical to TRBD1. V was clipped by 5 bases and J by 6 bases; unmatched bases: 12. The CDR3 totals 15 residues. CDR1 and CDR2 (germline): SEHNR, FQNEAQ (reference sequence). The DNA for the CDR3 is TGTGCCAGCAGCCTGATTAGGGGGCGAGGCGATGGCTACACCTTC. Amino acid sequence: CASSLIRGRGDGYTF.

The V call is TRBV2, the J call TRBJ1-2; no clear D gene. The CDR3 covers 13 residues. Germline V lookup: CDR1 SNHLY, CDR2 FYNNEI. V was cut by 1 base and J by 8 bases, with 11 bases left in between. This CDR3 reads CASSEGRSGGYTF. The CDR3 DNA reads TGTGCCAGCAGTGAAGGGCGGTCGGGAGGCTACACCTTC.

The chain is built from TRBV5-1 and TRBJ2-5; 9 bases match TRBD2. The CDR3 totals 13 residues. V dropped 3 bases and J dropped 5; count of bases not matched to a gene: 2. Germline-derived CDR1 and CDR2 are SGHRS and YFSETQ. This CDR3 reads CASSSLAGETQYF. The CDR3 coding sequence is TGCGCCAGCAGCTCCCTAGCGGGGGAGACCCAGTACTTC.

The chain has TRBV11-3 and TRBJ2-3; 11 positions agree with TRBD2. Germline lookup yields CDR1 SGHNT and CDR2 YENEEA. J was trimmed by 3 bases and V by 4 bases; bases with no gene match: 3. The length of the CDR3 is 15 residues. The CDR3 loop is CASSYRLAGTDTQYF. The CDR3 DNA reads TGTGCCAGCAGCTACCGACTAGCGGGGACAGATACGCAGTATTTT.

The V call is TRBV18, the J call TRBJ2-5, with 7 bases lining up with TRBD2. The CDR3 has 14 residues. CDR1 is KGHSH, CDR2 LQKENI, per germline. The V segment lost 1 base and the J segment 2 bases; nucleotides outside the gene matches: 1. CDR3 amino acids: CASSPQRGQETQYF. The DNA of the CDR3 is TGTGCCAGCTCACCACAGCGGGGACAAGAGACCCAGTACTTC.

The chain employs TRBV9 and TRBJ2-2; tentative D call: TRBD2 (6 bases). The CDR3 runs 16 residues. In germline, CDR1 is SGDLS, CDR2 YYNGEE. V shed 0 bases and J shed 1 base, with 10 bases lying between them. This chain's CDR3 is CASSVGSSGNTGELFF. In DNA, the CDR3 is TGTGCCAGCAGCGTAGGGAGTAGCGGGAACACCGGGGAGCTGTTTTTT. Drawing the rest from reference TRBV9 and TRBJ2-2, the complete variable domain is DSGVTQTPKHLITATGQRVTLRCSPRSGDLSVYWYQQSLDQGLQFLIQYYNGEERAKGNILERFSAQQFPDLHSELNLSSLELGDSALYFCASSVGSSGNTGELFFGEGSRLTVL.

This clone has a single count. This rearrangement joins TRBV6-1 to TRBJ1-6, with 8 bases matching TRBD1. V gave up 3 bases and J gave up 9 bases; unmatched junction bases: 10. The V gene's germline CDR1 is MNHNS and CDR2 SASEGT. This CDR3 contains 16 residues. CDR3 sequence reads: CASSDLGQGSTSPLHF. CDR3 nucleotides: TGTGCCAGCAGTGACCTAGGACAGGGTTCGACTTCACCCCTCCACTTT.

The chain joins TRBV19 to TRBJ2-2, with 10 positions matching TRBD1. V lost 7 bases and J lost 3; bases outside the gene matches: 2. Germline loops: CDR1 LNHDA, CDR2 SQIVND (reference sequence). This CDR3 comprises 14 residues. CDR3 nucleotides: TGTGCCAGTAAGGGGACAGGGGACACCGGGGAGCTGTTTTTT. This encodes CASKGTGDTGELFF.

The chain uses TRBV7-9 and TRBJ1-3, with D possibly TRBD1 on 6 matching bases. The CDR3 totals 15 residues. CDR1 is SEHNR, CDR2 FQNEAQ, per germline (reference sequence). The V gene lost 3 bases and the J gene lost 2 bases, with 11 bases spanning the gap. The CDR3 region is CASSFYSGAGNTIYF. As DNA, the CDR3 is TGTGCCAGCAGCTTCTACTCAGGGGCTGGAAACACCATATATTTT.

The V call is TRBV29-1, the J call TRBJ1-5; D perhaps matches TRBD1 (5 bases). Germline CDR1 and CDR2: SQVTM and ANQGSEA. This CDR3 is built from 13 residues. Trimming left V 4 bases short and J 5 bases short, with 12 bases between. The CDR3 loop reads CSVGAREDQPQHF. In nucleotides, the CDR3 is TGCAGCGTTGGAGCCAGGGAGGATCAGCCCCAGCATTTT.